This TCR beta chain derives from a study of identical twins. TCRdb called the 5' RACE reads again in MiXCR, with one record for every CDR3 protein. This repertoire shows fewer than 650,000 distinct CDR3 sequences, around 7.4% found once; its top ten account for 1.6%. The trim removed 7 bases at V and 4 bases at J, leaving 3 bases unmatched. This CDR3 spans 11 amino acids. Per germline, CDR1 SQVTM and CDR2 ANQGSEA. Donors were all healthy Caucasians. Overall study results and limits: Models underpredicted monozygotic twin sharing of out-of-frame TCR alpha.

To note about this clonotype: Its antigen is currently unknown.

In addition, the sample was reused for a study of yellow fever vaccine responses in identical twins.

The sequenced sample consisted of PBMCs. The chain joins TRBV29-1 to TRBJ1-1; 7 bases match TRBD1. The sequence was obtained from a young woman in good health. The CDR3 DNA sequence: TGCAGCGGTACAGGGGTCACTGAAGCTTTCTTT. Its protein is CSGTGVTEAFF.